Listed below are T cell receptor beta chains from one sample, sequenced in a study of blood T cell repertoires in COVID-19. Repertoires were generated with immunoSEQ multiplex PCR, while TCRdb's copy carries only in-frame clones and drops some. The sample lists hundreds of thousands of clones, about 91% occurring once. Sequencing was carried out using peripheral blood. These receptors were taken from a woman younger than 45 who had recovered from COVID-19. CDR3s include the opening cysteine and the closing phenylalanine or tryptophan. D genes are given only for firm matches. Expanded clones get a size class; other rows say once, few or many, or leave the size out.

D	size	V	J	CDR3	DNA
TRBD2	NA	TRBV15	TRBJ2-5	CATSRLRGEQETQYF	TGTGCCACCAGCAGACTGCGGGGGGAGCAAGAGACCCAGTACTTC
NA	NA	TRBV13	TRBJ2-3	CASSSSISDTQYF	TGTGCCAGCAGCTCCAGTATCTCGGATACGCAGTATTTT
TRBD1	NA	TRBV5-4	TRBJ1-2	CASSPGQGANYGYTF	TGTGCCAGCAGCCCTGGACAGGGGGCCAACTATGGCTACACCTTC
NA	few	TRBV4-1	TRBJ2-1	CASSQMDILSYNEQFF	TGCGCCAGCAGCCAGATGGACATCCTCTCCTACAATGAGCAGTTCTTC
NA	NA	TRBV7-3	TRBJ2-1	CASSFHGMDYNEQFF	TGTGCCAGCAGCTTTCACGGGATGGATTACAATGAGCAGTTCTTC
NA	NA	TRBV5-1	TRBJ2-7	CASSSEYEQYF	TGCGCCAGCAGCTCGGAGTACGAGCAGTACTTC
NA	NA	TRBV19	TRBJ2-7	CASIPGWGRGEQYF	TGTGCCAGTATCCCAGGCTGGGGGCGTGGCGAGCAGTACTTC
NA	NA	TRBV9	TRBJ1-1	CASSVGGRTEAFF	TGTGCCAGCAGCGTAGGCGGGCGGACTGAAGCTTTCTTT
NA	NA	TRBV28	TRBJ1-5	CASTSYGGFSQPQHF	TGTGCCAGCACCTCTTACGGGGGTTTTAGTCAGCCCCAGCATTTT
TRBD2	NA	TRBV7-2	TRBJ2-5	CASSLRGRGVQETQYF	TGTGCCAGCAGCCTCCGCGGGCGGGGGGTGCAAGAGACCCAGTACTTC
NA	NA	TRBV18	TRBJ1-5	CASSPPGANNQPQHF	TGTGCCAGCTCACCACCGGGGGCAAACAATCAGCCCCAGCATTTT
NA	NA	TRBV2	TRBJ1-4	CASTDRTNEKLFF	TGTGCCAGCACGGACAGAACTAATGAAAAACTGTTTTTT
TRBD1	NA	TRBV5-6	TRBJ1-1	CASSPLGQGSNTEAFF	TGTGCCAGCAGCCCCCTGGGACAGGGGTCGAACACTGAAGCTTTCTTT
NA	NA	TRBV6-2/TRBV6-3	TRBJ1-2	CASSPWGVPNYGYTF	TGTGCCAGCAGTCCATGGGGAGTCCCTAACTATGGCTACACCTTC
NA	NA	TRBV30	TRBJ2-2	CAWSVHRQGNTGELFF	TGTGCCTGGAGTGTACATCGGCAGGGGAACACCGGGGAGCTGTTTTTT
TRBD2	many	TRBV27	TRBJ2-1	CASSFHPAGDGEQFF	TGTGCCAGCAGTTTTCATCCAGCGGGGGACGGTGAGCAGTTCTTC
TRBD2	NA	TRBV9	TRBJ2-1	CASSATARDYLTSSSYNEQFF	TGTGCCAGCAGCGCCACCGCCCGGGACTACCTTACCTCGAGCTCCTACAATGAGCAGTTCTTC
NA	NA	TRBV9	TRBJ2-7	CASSPHRDLSYEQYF	TGTGCCAGCAGCCCCCACCGGGATCTTTCCTACGAGCAGTACTTC
TRBD2	NA	TRBV19	TRBJ2-5	CASSRGGGFQETQYF	TGTGCCAGTAGTAGGGGCGGGGGATTCCAAGAGACCCAGTACTTC
TRBD1	NA	TRBV4-3	TRBJ1-2	CASGKGGTGVGYTF	TGCGCCAGCGGGAAAGGCGGGACAGGGGTTGGCTACACCTTC
NA	NA	TRBV2	TRBJ2-3	CASNTGLRSTDTQYF	TGTGCCAGTAATACGGGACTTAGAAGCACAGATACGCAGTATTTT
NA	once	TRBV9	TRBJ1-3	CASSVAQGGNTIYF	TGTGCCAGCAGCGTAGCCCAGGGAGGAAACACCATATATTTT
NA	NA	TRBV30	TRBJ1-2	CALEGVLGGNYGYTF	TGTGCCCTGGAGGGCGTCCTGGGTGGTAACTATGGCTACACCTTC
TRBD2	NA	TRBV7-3	TRBJ2-2	CASSLGGTSGGTGELFF	TGTGCCAGCAGCTTAGGGGGGACTAGCGGAGGTACCGGGGAGCTGTTTTTT
NA	NA	TRBV11-2	TRBJ2-5	CASSLDPGSFSVETQYF	TGTGCCAGCAGCTTAGATCCTGGGAGCTTTTCTGTGGAGACCCAGTACTTC
NA	NA	TRBV3-1/TRBV3-2	TRBJ1-2	CASSTLRGQGTGGYTF	TGTGCCAGCAGCACCCTCCGAGGGCAGGGGACCGGTGGCTACACCTTC
TRBD1	NA	TRBV19	TRBJ2-7	CASSARDSPTEQYF	TGTGCCAGTAGTGCCAGGGACAGCCCTACAGAACAGTACTTC
NA	NA	TRBV29-1	TRBJ2-3	CSVEGATGVSSLTDTQYF	TGCAGCGTTGAGGGGGCGACAGGAGTTTCTTCCCTCACAGATACGCAGTATTTT
TRBD2	NA	TRBV9	TRBJ2-1	CASSPRGSGGLNEQFF	TGTGCCAGCAGCCCCCGGGGTAGCGGGGGACTCAATGAGCAGTTCTTC
TRBD1	NA	TRBV28	TRBJ2-7	CASRLGQPEYEQYF	TGTGCCAGCAGGCTGGGACAGCCGGAGTACGAGCAGTACTTC
TRBD2	NA	TRBV11-3	TRBJ2-3	CASSSGLAGAGDTQYF	TGTGCCAGCAGCTCGGGACTAGCGGGGGCCGGGGATACGCAGTATTTT
TRBD1	few	TRBV19	TRBJ2-1	CASSKRTGLVNEQFF	TGTGCCAGTAGTAAAAGGACAGGGTTGGTCAATGAGCAGTTCTTC
NA	NA	TRBV23-1	TRBJ2-1	CASWAGGNEQFF	TGCGCCAGCTGGGCCGGAGGAAATGAGCAGTTCTTC
NA	NA	TRBV19	TRBJ1-4	CASRPRRGSEKLFF	TGTGCCAGTAGACCCCGGCGGGGATCTGAAAAACTGTTTTTT
TRBD2	NA	TRBV4-1	TRBJ2-1	CASSQGYGGSGGNNEQFF	TGCGCCAGCAGCCAAGGATACGGTGGAAGCGGGGGTAACAATGAGCAGTTCTTC
NA	NA	TRBV6-2/TRBV6-3	TRBJ1-5	CASTPRGVRGQPQHF	TGTGCCAGCACCCCTCGGGGGGTGAGGGGTCAGCCCCAGCATTTT
TRBD2	NA	TRBV9	TRBJ2-5	CASSVGGGETQYF	TGTGCCAGCAGCGTAGGCGGGGGAGAGACCCAGTACTTC
NA	NA	TRBV28	TRBJ1-6	CASSLLGGGINSPLHF	TGTGCCAGCAGTTTATTGGGTGGAGGTATAAATTCACCCCTCCACTTT
NA	NA	TRBV3-1/TRBV3-2	TRBJ1-6	CASSVQGNSPLHF	TGTGCCAGCAGCGTTCAGGGAAATTCACCCCTCCACTTT
NA	NA	TRBV3-1/TRBV3-2	TRBJ1-3	CASSQAGAGNTIYF	TGTGCCAGCAGCCAAGCGGGGGCTGGAAACACCATATATTTT
TRBD1	few	TRBV9	TRBJ2-7	CASSVGQGVYEQYF	TGTGCCAGCAGCGTAGGACAGGGGGTATACGAGCAGTACTTC
TRBD1	NA	TRBV29-1	TRBJ2-1	CSVLGQISYNEQFF	TGCAGCGTACTGGGACAGATCTCCTACAATGAGCAGTTCTTC
NA	once	TRBV4-1	TRBJ2-7	CASSQESQGSAEQYF	TGCGCCAGCAGCCAAGAATCACAGGGTAGCGCTGAGCAGTACTTC
NA	NA	TRBV3-1/TRBV3-2	TRBJ1-5	CASSDRASNQPQHF	TGTGCCAGCTCGGACAGAGCTAGCAATCAGCCCCAGCATTTT
NA	NA	TRBV4-1	TRBJ1-1	CASSQGDMNTEAFF	TGCGCCAGCAGCCAAGGGGACATGAACACTGAAGCTTTCTTT
NA	NA	TRBV6-5	TRBJ2-2	CASSPGGATGELFF	TGTGCCAGCAGTCCTGGGGGGGCCACCGGGGAGCTGTTTTTT
NA	NA	TRBV15	TRBJ1-3	CATSRGRGRASGNTIYF	TGTGCCACCAGCAGAGGTAGGGGAAGAGCCTCTGGAAACACCATATATTTT
TRBD1	NA	TRBV5-4	TRBJ2-5	CASSLPGTGSPQETQYF	TGTGCCAGCAGCTTGCCCGGGACAGGGAGCCCCCAAGAGACCCAGTACTTC
NA	NA	TRBV24-1	TRBJ2-2	CATSDEVLSRDSQKMNTGELFF	TGTGCCACCAGTGATGAGGTTCTTAGCAGGGACTCGCAGAAAATGAACACCGGGGAGCTGTTTTTT
TRBD2	NA	TRBV5-1	TRBJ2-7	CASSQSTGGEQYF	TGCGCCAGCAGCCAGTCAACGGGGGGAGAGCAGTACTTC
NA	NA	TRBV4-2	TRBJ2-5	CASSQEWGGNSRTQYF	TGTGCCAGCAGCCAAGAGTGGGGAGGTAACTCCCGGACCCAGTACTTC
NA	NA	TRBV19	TRBJ1-2	CASGFSGYTF	TGTGCCAGCGGGTTTAGCGGCTACACCTTC